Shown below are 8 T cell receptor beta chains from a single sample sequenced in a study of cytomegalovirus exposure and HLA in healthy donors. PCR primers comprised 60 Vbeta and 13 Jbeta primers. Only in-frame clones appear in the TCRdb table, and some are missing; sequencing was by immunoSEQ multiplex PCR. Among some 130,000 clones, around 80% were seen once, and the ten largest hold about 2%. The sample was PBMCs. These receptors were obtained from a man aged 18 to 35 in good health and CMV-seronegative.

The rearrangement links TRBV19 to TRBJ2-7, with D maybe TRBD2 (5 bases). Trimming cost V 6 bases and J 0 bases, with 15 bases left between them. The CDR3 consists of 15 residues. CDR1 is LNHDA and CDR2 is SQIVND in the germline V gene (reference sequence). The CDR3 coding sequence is TGTGCCAGTAGCCGGACTTTCGGCGTCTCCTACGAGCAGTACTTC. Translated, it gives CASSRTFGVSYEQYF. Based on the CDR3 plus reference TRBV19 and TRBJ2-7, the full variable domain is DGGITQSPKYLFRKEGQNVTLSCEQNLNHDAMYWYRQDPGQGLRLIYYSQIVNDFQKGDIAEGYSVSREKKESFPLTVTSAQKNPTAFYLCASSRTFGVSYEQYFGPGTRLTVT.

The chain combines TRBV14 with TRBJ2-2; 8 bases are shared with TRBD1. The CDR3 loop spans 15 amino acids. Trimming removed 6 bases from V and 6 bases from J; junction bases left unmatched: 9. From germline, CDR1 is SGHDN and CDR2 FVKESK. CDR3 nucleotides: TGTGCCAGCAGTTTAACCAGGACAGGGCCCGGGGAGCTGTTTTTT. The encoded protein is CASSLTRTGPGELFF.

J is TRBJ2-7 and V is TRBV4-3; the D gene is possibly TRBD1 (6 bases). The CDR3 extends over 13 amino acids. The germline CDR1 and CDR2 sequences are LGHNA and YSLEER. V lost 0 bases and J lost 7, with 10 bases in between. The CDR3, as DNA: TGCGCCAGCAGCCAAGACCAGGGGCGGGAGCAGTACTTC. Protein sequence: CASSQDQGREQYF.

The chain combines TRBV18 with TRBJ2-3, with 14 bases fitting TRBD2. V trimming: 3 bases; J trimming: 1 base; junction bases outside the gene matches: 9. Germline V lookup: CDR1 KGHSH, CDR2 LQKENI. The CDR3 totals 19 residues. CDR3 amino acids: CASSPSWTSGRTGTDTQYF. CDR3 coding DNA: TGTGCCAGCTCACCCTCCTGGACTAGCGGGAGGACAGGCACAGATACGCAGTATTTT.

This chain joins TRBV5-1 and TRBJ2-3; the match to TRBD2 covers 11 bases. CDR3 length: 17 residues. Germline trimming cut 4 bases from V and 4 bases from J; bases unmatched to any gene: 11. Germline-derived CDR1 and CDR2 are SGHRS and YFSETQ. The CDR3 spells CASSPTSGRLLADTQYF. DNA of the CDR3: TGCGCCAGCAGCCCCACTAGCGGGAGACTTCTCGCAGATACGCAGTATTTT.

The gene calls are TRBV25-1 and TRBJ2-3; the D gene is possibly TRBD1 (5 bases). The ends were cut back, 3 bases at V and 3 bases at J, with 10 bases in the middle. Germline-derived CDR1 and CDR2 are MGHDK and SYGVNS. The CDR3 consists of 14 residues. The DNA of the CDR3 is TGTGCCAGCAGTGAGGGGCTAGTAACAGATACGCAGTATTTT. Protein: CASSEGLVTDTQYF.

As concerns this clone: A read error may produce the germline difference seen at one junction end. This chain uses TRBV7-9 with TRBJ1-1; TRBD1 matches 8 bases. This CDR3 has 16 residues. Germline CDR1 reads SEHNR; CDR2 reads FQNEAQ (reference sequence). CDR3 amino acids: CASSLGGAGQGTEALF. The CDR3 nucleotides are TGTGCCAGCAGCTTAGGGGGTGCTGGACAGGGCACTGAAGCTCTCTTT. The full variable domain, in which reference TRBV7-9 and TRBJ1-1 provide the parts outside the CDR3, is DTGVSQNPRHKITKRGQNVTFRCDPISEHNRLYWYRQTLGQGPEFLTYFQNEAQLEKSRLLSDRFSAERPKGSFSTLEIQRTEQGDSAMYLCASSLGGAGQGTEALFGQGTRLTVV.

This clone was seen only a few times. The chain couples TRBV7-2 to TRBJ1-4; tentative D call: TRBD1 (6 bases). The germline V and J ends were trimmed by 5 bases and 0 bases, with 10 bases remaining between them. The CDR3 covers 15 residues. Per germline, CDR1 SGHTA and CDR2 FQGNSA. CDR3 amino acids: CASSLRTATNEKLFF. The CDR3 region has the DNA TGTGCCAGCAGCCTCAGGACAGCAACTAATGAAAAACTGTTTTTT.